The entry below describes one T cell receptor (beta chain). Its antigen remains undetermined. Sequence at one end of the junction differs from germline and may be a read error. The sample's treatment or condition label, in plain terms: in vitro stimulation with specific CMV peptide epitopes to enrich CMV-specific T cells. Sequenced using an Illumina HiSeq 1500. The public reads were quality trimmed at Q25 with fastp and then assembled into clones with MiXCR by TCRdb, keeping productive beta chains. Rows with a matching CDR3 protein are joined into one entry that keeps the most common DNA and genes. Recorded for this sample are more than 300,000 distinct CDR3 sequences; approximately 30% of them occurred a single time. 13% of the sample rests with the top ten. The entry originates in a study of T cell repertoires in cytomegalovirus infection (dated by TCRdb to between 2019 and 2020). At the level of the whole study: The peptide stimulations were aimed at well-studied HLA-B-restricted epitopes as well as recently identified HLA-C-restricted CMV epitopes, whose presentation resists viral immunomodulation. The HLA type of each donor mattered for the analysis, because public TCR beta signatures pointed to carriage of CMV infection along with the matching HLA type. Broad study findings and their caveats: Carriers of CMV infection plus the relevant HLA type were discriminated by the cumulative frequency of public TCR beta family members in the study cohort and in an independent roughly 370-donor cohort. In the ex vivo response, HLA-C-restricted CMV-specific TCR beta clonotypes were dominant, and in two of eight donors the single most frequent clonotype came from this HLA-C-restricted group.

Measured from the cysteine to the phenylalanine, the CDR3 is 15 residues long. Only the CDR3 DNA stays, 45 bases, in frame from base 1. Based on the germline V gene (reference sequence), the CDR1 and CDR2 sequences are SEHNR and FQNEAQ. This specimen consisted of cultured PBMCs, obtained from culture after CMV antigen stimulation. This clonotype was obtained from a human donor in good health (CMV status not recorded). Some clones in this sample may be carry-over from other donors' samples. In this chain, TRBV7-9 is recombined with TRBJ2-5; no confident D gene assignment can be made. The CDR3 reads as follows: CASSFLDHYQETQHF. The DNA sequence reads TGTGCCAGCAGCTTTTTAGACCATTACCAAGAGACCCAGCACTTC.